This T cell receptor beta chain was sequenced for a study of T-cell reconstitution after alpha-beta-depleted transplantation in children. Study-level results: T cells produced anew were the main source of T-cell counts and diversity one year after transplant.

This clonotype was seen a handful of times. What it binds is unknown. For TCRbeta, the library was prepared with unique molecular identifiers. TCRdb reanalysed the PCR reads using MiXCR and keeps one entry per CDR3 protein. Of a few hundred thousand distinct CDR3 sequences in the sample, 20% to 30% are singletons; the top ten hold under 45%. Trimming shortened V by 5 bases and J by 6 bases, and 8 bases separated the two germline ends. CDR1 is KGHDR and CDR2 is SFDVKD in the germline V gene. The CDR3 is 12 residues long. The receptor comes from a boy in the first two years of life with Wiskott-Aldrich syndrome, due to receive a stem cell transplant. The specimen was PBMCs, collected before TCRalphabeta/CD19-depleted stem cell transplant. V is TRBV24-1 and J is TRBJ2-3, with D maybe TRBD2 (6 bases). CDR3 region: CATSGGRDTQYF. CDR3 nucleotides: TGTGCCACCAGTGGAGGGAGGGATACGCAGTATTTT.